Listed here are 8 T cell receptor beta chains from one sample, sequenced in a study of blood T cell repertoires in COVID-19. Data came from immunoSEQ multiplex PCR; TCRdb stores just in-frame clones and leaves some out. The table includes approximately 140,000 clones, around 86% detected once. Sequencing was performed on peripheral blood. These receptors all come from a man of 80 years or more with acute or convalescent COVID-19.

V gene TRBV7-2 combines with J gene TRBJ2-7, with TRBD2 matching over 8 bases. The germline V gene has CDR1 SGHTA and CDR2 FQGNSA. The CDR3 loop spans 14 amino acids. Trimming removed 4 bases from V and 6 bases from J; junction bases left unmatched: 8. The CDR3 loop reads CASSSSSGTSEQYF. CDR3 DNA sequence: TGTGCCAGCAGCTCCTCTTCCGGGACTAGCGAGCAGTACTTC.

The chain links TRBV30 to TRBJ1-2, with TRBD1 identical over 10 bases. The germline V gene encodes CDR1 GTSNPN and CDR2 SVGIG (reference sequence). Trimming at V came to 0 bases and at J to 4 bases, leaving 5 bases not matched to a gene. This CDR3 is 15 amino acids long. This CDR3 is CAWSVGDRGIYGYTF. The CDR3 region has the DNA TGTGCCTGGAGTGTAGGGGACAGGGGAATCTATGGCTACACCTTC.

A single count supports this clone. This rearrangement joins TRBV28 to TRBJ1-2, with 11 bases identical to TRBD1. V shed 2 bases and J 6 bases; nucleotides not matched to a gene: 2. The CDR3 has 14 residues. Germline loops: CDR1 MDHEN, CDR2 SYDVKM. This chain's CDR3 is CASSLPGQGDGYTF. CDR3 bases: TGTGCCAGCAGTTTACCGGGACAGGGGGATGGCTACACCTTC.

The gene calls are TRBV9 and TRBJ2-1; TRBD2 agrees at 10 bases. Germline V CDR1 and CDR2: SGDLS, YYNGEE. This CDR3 has 16 amino acids. With 0 bases clipped from V and 3 bases from J, the junction kept 3 bases outside the gene matches. Here the CDR3 DNA reads TGTGCCAGCAGCGTAGGGGTAGCGGGAGGCTACAATGAGCAGTTCTTC. Protein sequence: CASSVGVAGGYNEQFF. The complete variable domain, with remaining parts taken from reference TRBV9 and TRBJ2-1, reads DSGVTQTPKHLITATGQRVTLRCSPRSGDLSVYWYQQSLDQGLQFLIQYYNGEERAKGNILERFSAQQFPDLHSELNLSSLELGDSALYFCASSVGVAGGYNEQFFGPGTRLTVL.

As concerns this clone: Germline is not matched at one junction end, which may reflect a read error. The V gene is TRBV18, the J gene TRBJ2-7; D is perhaps TRBD2 (5 bases). The CDR3 runs 17 residues. From germline, CDR1 is KGHSH and CDR2 LQKENI. DNA for the CDR3: TGTGCCAGCTCACCACCTAATGTCGGCGTAGCGCCGGCTAGCCAGAGCTTC. Its protein product is CASSPPNVGVAPASQSF. The whole variable domain, remainder taken from reference TRBV18 and TRBJ2-7, is NAGVMQNPRHLVRRRGQEARLRCSPMKGHSHVYWYRQLPEEGLKFMVYLQKENIIDESGMPKERFSAEFPKEGPSILRIQQVVRGDSAAYFCASSPPNVGVAPASQSFGPGTRLTVT.

The V and J genes are TRBV7-2 and TRBJ1-5; 7 bases align to TRBD1. The CDR3 spans 14 residues. Trimming at V came to 5 bases and at J to 4 bases, leaving 5 bases not matched to a gene. CDR1 is SGHTA, CDR2 FQGNSA, per germline. CDR3 bases: TGTGCCAGCAGCCAGACAGGGTTGAATCAGCCCCAGCATTTT. Its translation is CASSQTGLNQPQHF.

The gene calls are TRBV2 and TRBJ2-3, with TRBD2 matching 12 bases. J gave up 4 bases and V 5 bases, and 7 bases lay outside the gene matches. Germline CDR1 and CDR2: SNHLY and FYNNEI. The CDR3 has 16 residues. The CDR3 region is CASSRRTSGAPDTQYF. CDR3 coding DNA: TGTGCCAGCAGTCGAAGGACTAGCGGGGCACCAGATACGCAGTATTTT.

V is TRBV7-9 and J is TRBJ2-3; D may be TRBD1 (6 bases). Deletions cut 0 bases from V and 2 bases from J, with 12 bases between. This CDR3 spans 16 amino acids. The germline V gene encodes CDR1 SEHNR and CDR2 FQNEAQ (reference sequence). CDR3 residues: CASSLALGTNTDTQYF. CDR3 in DNA: TGTGCCAGCAGCTTAGCGCTAGGGACAAACACAGATACGCAGTATTTT.